These 13 T cell receptor beta chains came from one sample sequenced in a study of T cell repertoires in cytomegalovirus infection. Their specific antigens are unknown. A single record per CDR3 protein comes from TCRdb applying MiXCR to the reads. The data hold about a million distinct CDR3 sequences, with around 32% observed a single time. Here the sequenced sample was cultured CD8+ T cells from PBMCs, taken from culture after CMV antigen stimulation. All receptors derive from a human donor in good health (CMV status not recorded). Some clones in this sample may be carry-over from other donors' samples.

As to this clonotype: One base away lies a much larger clone, so this may be a sequencing read error. The rearrangement joins TRBV7-2 to TRBJ2-5; 9 bases align to TRBD2. Trimming removed 4 bases from V and 5 bases from J; junction bases left unmatched: 17. CDR3 length: 18 amino acids. Germline CDR1 SGHTA, CDR2 FQGNSA. The CDR3 loop reads CASSSGTSRLSFGETQYF. CDR3 DNA sequence: TGTGCCAGCAGCTCCGGGACTAGCAGACTAAGCTTCGGCGAGACCCAGTACTTC.

The rearrangement joins TRBV4-2 to TRBJ1-1; tentatively, D is TRBD1 (5 bases). Germline CDR1 and CDR2: LGHNA and YNFKEQ. This CDR3 region has 12 residues. Trimming took off 3 bases at V and 5 bases at J, with 7 bases between the two ends. The CDR3 spells CASSHGATEAFF. CDR3 coding DNA: TGTGCCAGCAGCCATGGGGCGACTGAAGCTTTCTTT.

This clonotype was seen a handful of times. V and J are TRBV7-6 and TRBJ2-2, with 8 positions matching TRBD1. Losses at the gene ends were 4 bases for V and 2 bases for J; bases not matched to a gene: 15. The CDR3 has 19 residues. The germline V gene has CDR1 SGHVS and CDR2 FNYEAQ. CDR3 DNA sequence: TGTGCCAGCAGCTCCTCCTCTCACTTGACAGGGGACAACACCGGGGAGCTGTTTTTT. The encoded protein is CASSSSSHLTGDNTGELFF.

This clonotype was recorded at least ten times. The rearrangement uses TRBV6-1 and TRBJ2-1; D is unclear. The CDR3 runs 15 residues. V was trimmed by 6 bases and J by 0 bases, leaving 12 bases between them. Germline assignment: CDR1 MNHNS and CDR2 SASEGT. In DNA, the CDR3 is TGTGCCAGCAGACCAGTGCCTAGCTCCTACAATGAGCAGTTCTTC. Translating it yields CASRPVPSSYNEQFF.

This clonotype was recorded once. The rearrangement joins TRBV10-3 to TRBJ1-1; a possible D gene is TRBD1 (6 bases). The CDR3 covers 14 residues. The germline V gene encodes CDR1 ENHRY and CDR2 SYGVKD. The V end was cut by 6 bases, the J end by 4 bases, with 15 bases between. The CDR3 here is CAIRSLQGLTEAFF. In DNA, the CDR3 is TGTGCCATCAGATCCCTACAGGGTCTCACTGAAGCTTTCTTT.

Ten or more counts support this clonotype. This sequence joins TRBV12-3 or TRBV12-4 and TRBJ1-5; 11 bases fit TRBD1. The CDR3 is made up of 16 amino acids. V gave up 3 bases and J gave up 3 bases; unmatched junction bases: 4. The CDR3 protein is CASSFRDRGANQPQHF. The CDR3 nucleotides are TGTGCCAGCAGTTTCCGGGACAGGGGGGCCAATCAGCCCCAGCATTTT.

The chain links TRBV15 to TRBJ1-1, with 8 bases identical to TRBD1. This CDR3 comprises 14 residues. Germline CDR1 LNHNV, CDR2 YYDKDF (reference sequence). V trimming: 1 base; J trimming: 6 bases; junction bases outside the gene matches: 4. The DNA of the CDR3 is TGTGCCACCAGCAGAGGACAGGGGAGGGCTGAAGCTTTCTTT. Its protein is CATSRGQGRAEAFF.

The genes are TRBV7-9 and TRBJ2-3; weak D call: TRBD2 (7 bases). The germline gives CDR1 SEHNR, CDR2 FQNEAQ (reference sequence). This CDR3 is 16 amino acids long. V was clipped by 0 bases and J by 1 base, with 11 bases between them. CDR3 loop: CASSLAPGGRTDTQYF. In DNA form, the CDR3 reads TGTGCCAGCAGCTTAGCCCCCGGGGGGCGCACAGATACGCAGTATTTT.

Many counts were recorded for this clonotype. The V call is TRBV7-8, the J call TRBJ2-7; D is possibly TRBD2 (6 bases). V lost 1 base to trimming and J lost 0 bases, with 16 bases between them. Germline values: CDR1 SGHVS, CDR2 FQNEAQ. The CDR3 is 17 amino acids. CDR3 sequence reads: CASSLGGARLSSYEQYF. CDR3 DNA sequence: TGTGCCAGCAGCTTAGGCGGGGCGAGGTTAAGCTCCTACGAGCAGTACTTC.

This clonotype was seen a few times. The chain combines TRBV27 with TRBJ2-3; D is unclear. Germline V CDR1 and CDR2: MNHEY, SMNVEV (reference sequence). The CDR3 runs to 16 residues. V lost 7 bases and J 5 bases, leaving 22 bases between the germline ends. CDR3 amino acids: CASTHHPSERIDTQYF. The DNA of the CDR3 is TGTGCCAGCACCCATCACCCCTCCGAGAGGATAGATACGCAGTATTTT.

As to this clonotype: This clone may be a read error of a much larger clone one base away. J is TRBJ1-1 and V is TRBV25-1, with 9 bases aligning to TRBD1. In germline, CDR1 is MGHDK, CDR2 SYGVNS. J lost 4 bases, V lost 3 bases, and 0 bases had no gene match. There are 13 residues in the CDR3. The CDR3 here is CASSEGQGTEAFF. CDR3 sequence (DNA): TGTGCCAGCAGTGAGGGACAGGGCACTGAAGCTTTCTTT.

The chain combines TRBV28 with TRBJ2-5, with D perhaps TRBD2 (7 bases). CDR1 and CDR2 (germline): MDHEN, SYDVKM. The CDR3 extends over 16 amino acids. The V gene lost 3 bases and the J gene lost 1 base, with 15 bases spanning the gap. CDR3 amino acids: CASSFIGGATQETQYF. The CDR3 region has the DNA TGTGCCAGCAGTTTTATTGGGGGGGCGACCCAAGAGACCCAGTACTTC.

The chain employs TRBV14 and TRBJ2-1; TRBD2 aligns across 8 bases. CDR1 and CDR2 from the germline V gene are SGHDN and FVKESK. The CDR3 has 16 amino acids. J lost 7 bases, V lost 1 base, and 9 bases had no gene match. This CDR3 reads CASSQVVGTRRNEQFF. The CDR3 DNA follows: TGTGCCAGCAGCCAAGTAGTCGGGACTAGACGTAATGAGCAGTTCTTC.